What follows describes a single TCR beta chain. The data derive from a study of blood T cell repertoires in COVID-19. Repertoires were generated with immunoSEQ multiplex PCR, while TCRdb's copy carries only in-frame clones and drops some. The sample holds over 150,000 clones, around 80% seen once. The CDR3 loop spans 15 amino acids. Losses at the gene ends were 0 bases for V and 4 bases for J; bases not matched to a gene: 6. Germline V lookup: CDR1 SGDLS, CDR2 YYNGEE. Sequenced sample: peripheral blood. The receptor's source is a woman aged 40 to 55 with COVID-19, enrolled during active disease. V gene TRBV9 combines with J gene TRBJ1-2, with 7 bases aligning to TRBD1. CDR3 nucleotide sequence: TGTGCCAGCAGCGTAGCTTCTCCAGGGGGCTATGGCTACACCTTC. It codes for CASSVASPGGYGYTF.